The clone carrying this TCR beta chain was found once. These data belong to a study of T cells in localized non-small cell lung cancer. Generated by immunoSEQ multiplex PCR, the TCRdb table keeps only in-frame clones and is missing some. The sample lists under 2,000 clones; roughly a quarter were seen once. V lost 4 bases, J lost 2 bases, and 5 bases stayed unmatched. In germline, CDR1 is SGHRS, CDR2 YFSETQ. This CDR3 is 14 amino acids long. The sample here was lung tumor tissue, taken before any cancer treatment. The sequence derives from a man between 40 and 75 years old with stage I lung adenocarcinoma. The chain links TRBV5-1 to TRBJ1-2; TRBD1 matches 7 bases. The CDR3 nucleotides are TGCGCCAGCAGCCCGGACAGGCTCAACTATGGCTACACCTTC. It translates to CASSPDRLNYGYTF.